This record covers a single TCR beta chain. The study recruited people aged about 18 to 89 years across approximately 24 US areas. Grouping used clinical history reported by participants in a survey and questionnaire. Symptom resolution, clearance, or two negative PCRs marked donors in Cohort 3 as recovered. These data belong to a study of blood T cell repertoires in COVID-19. Per the original data handling: By means of reference gene primer amplification, nucleated cell counts were estimated. Assay used: immunoSEQ multiplex PCR; TCRdb lists only in-frame clones, some missing. From that table come the V and J calls and clone size; the DNA was used to work out D and trimming. Seen here are about 120,000 clones, around 84% observed once, and the top ten hold around 3.9%. The V gene end was trimmed by 4 bases and the J gene end by 5 bases; junction bases not matched to a gene: 1. CDR1 is LNHDA and CDR2 is SQIVND in the germline V gene (reference sequence). The CDR3 is 15 amino acids.

The source is a woman in her thirties who had recovered from COVID-19. The V and J genes are TRBV19 and TRBJ2-1, with 14 bases identical to TRBD2. The sequenced material came from PBMCs or T cells enriched from blood (not recorded which). In DNA form, the CDR3 reads TGTGCCAGTAGTAGGACTAGCGGGGGGCACAATGAGCAGTTCTTC. Translation gives CASSRTSGGHNEQFF.